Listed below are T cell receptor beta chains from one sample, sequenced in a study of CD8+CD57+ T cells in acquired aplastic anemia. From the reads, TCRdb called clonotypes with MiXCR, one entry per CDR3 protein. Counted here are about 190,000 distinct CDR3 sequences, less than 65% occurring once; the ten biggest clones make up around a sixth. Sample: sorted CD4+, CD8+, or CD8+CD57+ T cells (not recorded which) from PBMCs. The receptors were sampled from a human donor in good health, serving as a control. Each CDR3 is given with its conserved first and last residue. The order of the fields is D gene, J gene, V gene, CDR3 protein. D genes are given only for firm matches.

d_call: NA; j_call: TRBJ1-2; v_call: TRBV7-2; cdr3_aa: CAISDSMDYGYTF
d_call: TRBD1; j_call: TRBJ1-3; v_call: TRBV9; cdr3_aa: CASRTDRGGGNTIYF
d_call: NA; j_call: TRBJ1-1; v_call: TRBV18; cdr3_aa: CARRVSTRGMNTEAFF
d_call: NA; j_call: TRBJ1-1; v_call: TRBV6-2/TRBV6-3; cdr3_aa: CASSYLGSGNTEAFF
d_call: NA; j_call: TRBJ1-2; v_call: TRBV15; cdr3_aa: CATSRGIQGPGDGYTF
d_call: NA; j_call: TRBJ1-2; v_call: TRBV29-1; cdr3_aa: CSAGRGGNYGYTF
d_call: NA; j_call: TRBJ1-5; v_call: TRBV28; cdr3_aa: CASSSSRVGQPQHF
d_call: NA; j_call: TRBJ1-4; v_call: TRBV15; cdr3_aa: CATSRALRTGDNEKLFF
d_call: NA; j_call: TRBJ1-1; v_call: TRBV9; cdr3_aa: CASSVEVRNTEAFF
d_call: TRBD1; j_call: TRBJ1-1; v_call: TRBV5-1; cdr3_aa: CASSVSGTGGDTEAFF
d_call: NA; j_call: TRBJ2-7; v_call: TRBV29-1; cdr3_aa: CSVEAGEQYF
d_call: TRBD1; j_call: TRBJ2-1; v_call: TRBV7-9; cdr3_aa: CASSSRDRKTLYNEQPF
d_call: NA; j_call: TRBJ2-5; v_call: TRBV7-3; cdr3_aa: CASGTDQETQYF
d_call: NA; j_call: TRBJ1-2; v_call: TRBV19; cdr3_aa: CASSIGGLSYLPQHFGGYGYTF
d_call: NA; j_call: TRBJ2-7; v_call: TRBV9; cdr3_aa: CASSVGAGPYEQYF
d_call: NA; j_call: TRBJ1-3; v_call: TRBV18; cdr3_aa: CASPQQGSGNTIYF
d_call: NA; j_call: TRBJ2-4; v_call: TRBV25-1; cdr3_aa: CASSWGTAKNIQYF
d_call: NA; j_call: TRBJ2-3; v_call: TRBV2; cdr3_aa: CARDTGTPPDNTQYF
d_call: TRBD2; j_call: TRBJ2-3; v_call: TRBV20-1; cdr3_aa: CSASSAGGRTNTQYF
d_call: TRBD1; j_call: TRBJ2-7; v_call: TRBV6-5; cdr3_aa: CASKRDSRDSYEQYF
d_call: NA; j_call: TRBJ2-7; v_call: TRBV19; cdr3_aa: CASSTDMGRREQYF
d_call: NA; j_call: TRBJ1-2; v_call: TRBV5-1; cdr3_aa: CASSSSMTSGGHGYTF
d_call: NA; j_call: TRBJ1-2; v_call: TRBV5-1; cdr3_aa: CASSPSGSLDYSYTF
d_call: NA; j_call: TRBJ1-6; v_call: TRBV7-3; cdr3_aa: CASSPSGLAPSSPLHF
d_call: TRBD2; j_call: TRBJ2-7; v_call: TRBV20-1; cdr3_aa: CSARGGGLPYEQYF
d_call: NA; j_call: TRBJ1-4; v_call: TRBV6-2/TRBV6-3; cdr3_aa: CASSSPSRRRLFF
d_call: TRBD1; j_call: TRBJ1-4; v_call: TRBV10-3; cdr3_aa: CAISGSKGAGEKLFF
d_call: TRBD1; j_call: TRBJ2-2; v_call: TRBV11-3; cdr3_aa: CASSSRGQGNTGELFF
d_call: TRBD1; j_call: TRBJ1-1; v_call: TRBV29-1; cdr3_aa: CSVRDRGNGEAFF
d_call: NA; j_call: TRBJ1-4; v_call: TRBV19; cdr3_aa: CASRTGEKLFF
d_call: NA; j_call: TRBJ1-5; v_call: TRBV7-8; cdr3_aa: CASSFGGAGENQPQHF
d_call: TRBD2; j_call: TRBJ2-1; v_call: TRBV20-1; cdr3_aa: CSARRLADSYNEQFF
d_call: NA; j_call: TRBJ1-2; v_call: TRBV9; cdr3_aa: CASRDSTGSEGYTF
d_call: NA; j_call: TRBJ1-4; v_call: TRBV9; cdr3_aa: CASSYRSLTNEKLFF
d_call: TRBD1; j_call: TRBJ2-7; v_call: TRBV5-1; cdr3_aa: CASSLTGVYEQYF
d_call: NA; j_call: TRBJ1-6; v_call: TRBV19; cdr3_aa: CASSTYRASDSPLHF
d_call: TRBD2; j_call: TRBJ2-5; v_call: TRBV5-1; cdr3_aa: CASSLGTSGQETQYF
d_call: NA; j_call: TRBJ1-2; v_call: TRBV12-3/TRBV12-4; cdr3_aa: CASSNPPAYGYTF
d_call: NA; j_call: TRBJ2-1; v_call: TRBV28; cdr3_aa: CASSLAENNEQFF
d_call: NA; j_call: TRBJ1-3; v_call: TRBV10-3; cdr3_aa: CAISAGRGQRQGNTIYF